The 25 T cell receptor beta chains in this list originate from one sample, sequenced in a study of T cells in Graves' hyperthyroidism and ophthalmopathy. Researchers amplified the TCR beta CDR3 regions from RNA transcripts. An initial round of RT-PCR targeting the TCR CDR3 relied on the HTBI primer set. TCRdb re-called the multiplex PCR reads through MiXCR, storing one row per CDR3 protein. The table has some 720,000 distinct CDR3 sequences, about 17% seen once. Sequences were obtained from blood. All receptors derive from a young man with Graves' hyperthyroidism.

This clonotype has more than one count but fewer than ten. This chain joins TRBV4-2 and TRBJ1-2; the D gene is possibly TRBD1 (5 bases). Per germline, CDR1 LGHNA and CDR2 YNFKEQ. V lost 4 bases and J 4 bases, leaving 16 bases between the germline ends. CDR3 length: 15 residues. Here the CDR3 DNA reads TGTGCCAGCAGCCTCACCACCAGGGCTGGCTATGGCTACACCTTC. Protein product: CASSLTTRAGYGYTF.

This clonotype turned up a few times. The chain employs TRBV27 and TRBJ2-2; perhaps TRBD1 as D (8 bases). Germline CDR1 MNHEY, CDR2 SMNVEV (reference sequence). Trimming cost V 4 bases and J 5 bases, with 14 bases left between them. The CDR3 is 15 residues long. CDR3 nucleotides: TGTGCCAGCAGTTCTTACAGGGGGGGGACCGGGGAGCTGTTTTTT. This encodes CASSSYRGGTGELFF.

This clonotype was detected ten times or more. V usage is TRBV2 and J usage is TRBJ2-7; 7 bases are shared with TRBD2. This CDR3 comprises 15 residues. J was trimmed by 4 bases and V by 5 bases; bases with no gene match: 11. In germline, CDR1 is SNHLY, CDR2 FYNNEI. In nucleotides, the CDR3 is TGTGCCAGCAGTCCTACCCTAGGCGGGAGTTACGAGCAGTACTTC. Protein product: CASSPTLGGSYEQYF.

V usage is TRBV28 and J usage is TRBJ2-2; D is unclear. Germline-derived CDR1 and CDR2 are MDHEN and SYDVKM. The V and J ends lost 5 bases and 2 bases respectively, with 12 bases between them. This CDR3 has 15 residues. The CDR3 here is CASSVDLTNTGELFF. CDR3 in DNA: TGTGCCAGCAGTGTGGACCTTACTAACACCGGGGAGCTGTTTTTT.

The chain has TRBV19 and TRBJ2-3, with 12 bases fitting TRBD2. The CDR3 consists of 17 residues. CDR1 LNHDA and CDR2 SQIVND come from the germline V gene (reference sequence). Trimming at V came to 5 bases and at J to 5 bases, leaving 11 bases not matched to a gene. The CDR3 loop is CASSSRRLAGDRDTQYF. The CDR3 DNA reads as TGTGCCAGTAGTTCTCGTCGACTAGCGGGAGACAGAGATACGCAGTATTTT.

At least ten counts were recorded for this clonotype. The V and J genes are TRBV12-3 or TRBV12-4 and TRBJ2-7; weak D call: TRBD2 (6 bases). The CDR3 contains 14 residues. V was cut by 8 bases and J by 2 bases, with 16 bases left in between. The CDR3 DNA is TGTGCCAGCTGTAGAGCGGGCGGGCCCTACGAGCAGTACTTC. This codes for CASCRAGGPYEQYF.

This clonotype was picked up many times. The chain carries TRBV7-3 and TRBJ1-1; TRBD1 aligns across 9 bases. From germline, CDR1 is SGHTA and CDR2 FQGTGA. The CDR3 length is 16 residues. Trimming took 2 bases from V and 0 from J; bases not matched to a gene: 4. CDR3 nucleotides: TGTGCCAGCAGCTTATCCGGGGACAGGGTGAACACTGAAGCTTTCTTT. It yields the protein CASSLSGDRVNTEAFF.

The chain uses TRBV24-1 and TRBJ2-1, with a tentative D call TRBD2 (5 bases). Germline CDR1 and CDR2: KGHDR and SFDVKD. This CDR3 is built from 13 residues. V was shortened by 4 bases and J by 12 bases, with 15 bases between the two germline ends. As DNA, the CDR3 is TGTGCCACCAGTGACTATAAGACCGGGATGCAGTTCTTC. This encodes CATSDYKTGMQFF.

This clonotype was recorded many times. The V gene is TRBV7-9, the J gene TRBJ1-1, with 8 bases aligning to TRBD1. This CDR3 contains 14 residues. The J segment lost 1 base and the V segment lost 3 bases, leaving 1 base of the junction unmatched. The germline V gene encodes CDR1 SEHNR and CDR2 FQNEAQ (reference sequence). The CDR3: CASSFRGRNTEAFF. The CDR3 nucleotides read TGTGCCAGCAGCTTCAGGGGGCGGAACACTGAAGCTTTCTTT.

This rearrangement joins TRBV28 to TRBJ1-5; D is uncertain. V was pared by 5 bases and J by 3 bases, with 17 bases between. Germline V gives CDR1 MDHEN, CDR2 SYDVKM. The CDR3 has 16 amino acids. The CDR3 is CASSAAPRTFNQPQHF. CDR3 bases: TGTGCCAGCAGTGCCGCGCCGCGAACCTTCAATCAGCCCCAGCATTTT.

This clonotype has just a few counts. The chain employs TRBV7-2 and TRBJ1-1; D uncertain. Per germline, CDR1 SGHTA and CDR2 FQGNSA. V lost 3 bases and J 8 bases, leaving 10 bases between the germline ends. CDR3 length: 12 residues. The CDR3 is CASSFTGREAFF. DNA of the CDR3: TGTGCCAGCAGCTTTACTGGGAGGGAAGCTTTCTTT.

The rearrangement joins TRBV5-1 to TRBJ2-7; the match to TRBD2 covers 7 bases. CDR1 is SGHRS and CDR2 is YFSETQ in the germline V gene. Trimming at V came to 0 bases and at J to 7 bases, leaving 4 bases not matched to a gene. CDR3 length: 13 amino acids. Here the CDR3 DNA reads TGCGCCAGCAGCTTGGAGCCTAGCGGAGAGCAGTACTTC. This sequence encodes CASSLEPSGEQYF. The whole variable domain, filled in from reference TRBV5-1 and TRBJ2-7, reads KAGVTQTPRYLIKTRGQQVTLSCSPISGHRSVSWYQQTPGQGLQFLFEYFSETQRNKGNFPGRFSGRQFSNSRSEMNVSTLELGDSALYLCASSLEPSGEQYFGPGTRLTVT.

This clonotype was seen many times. CDR3 in DNA: TGCAGTGCTAGAGACCCCTGGCGGAACACAGATACGCAGTATTTT. It translates to CSARDPWRNTDTQYF. The chain uses TRBV20-1 and TRBJ2-3, with D hard to call. Germline V lookup: CDR1 DFQATT, CDR2 SNEGSKA (reference sequence). V was clipped by 0 bases and J by 2 bases, with 12 bases between them. The CDR3 runs to 15 residues.

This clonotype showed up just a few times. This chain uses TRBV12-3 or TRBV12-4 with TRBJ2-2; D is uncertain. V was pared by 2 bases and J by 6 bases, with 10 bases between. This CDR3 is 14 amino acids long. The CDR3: CASSLMRSAGELFF. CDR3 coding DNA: TGTGCCAGCAGTTTAATGAGATCCGCCGGGGAGCTGTTTTTT.

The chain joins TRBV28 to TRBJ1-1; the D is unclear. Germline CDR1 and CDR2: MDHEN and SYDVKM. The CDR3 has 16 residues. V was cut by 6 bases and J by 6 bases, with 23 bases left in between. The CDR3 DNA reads TGTGCCAGCAGCCTAAGGACGGACCTTCTGAGGGCTGAAGCTTTCTTT. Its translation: CASSLRTDLLRAEAFF.

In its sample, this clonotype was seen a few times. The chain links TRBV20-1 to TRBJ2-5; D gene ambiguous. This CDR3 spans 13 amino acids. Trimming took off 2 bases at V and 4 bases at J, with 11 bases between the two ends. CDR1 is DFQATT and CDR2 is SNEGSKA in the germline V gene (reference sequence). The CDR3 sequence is CSARIGRRETQYF. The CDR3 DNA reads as TGCAGTGCTAGAATTGGCAGGAGAGAGACCCAGTACTTC.

This chain's CDR3 is CASSTHIKGNSDQETQYF. In DNA form, the CDR3 reads TGCGCCAGCAGCACACACATCAAGGGGAACAGCGATCAAGAGACCCAGTACTTC. J is TRBJ2-5 and V is TRBV4-3; TRBD1 is a possible D gene (5 bases). The CDR3 has 18 amino acids. V was shortened by 5 bases and J by 2 bases, with 24 bases between the two germline ends. CDR1 is LGHNA, CDR2 YSLEER, per germline.

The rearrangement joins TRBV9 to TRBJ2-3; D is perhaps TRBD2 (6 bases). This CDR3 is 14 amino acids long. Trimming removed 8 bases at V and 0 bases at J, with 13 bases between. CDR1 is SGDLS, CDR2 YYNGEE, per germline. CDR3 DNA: TGTGCCAGTTGGAGGGGAAGTAGCACAGATACGCAGTATTTT. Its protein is CASWRGSSTDTQYF. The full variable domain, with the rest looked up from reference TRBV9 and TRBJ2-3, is DSGVTQTPKHLITATGQRVTLRCSPRSGDLSVYWYQQSLDQGLQFLIQYYNGEERAKGNILERFSAQQFPDLHSELNLSSLELGDSALYFCASWRGSSTDTQYFGPGTRLTVL.

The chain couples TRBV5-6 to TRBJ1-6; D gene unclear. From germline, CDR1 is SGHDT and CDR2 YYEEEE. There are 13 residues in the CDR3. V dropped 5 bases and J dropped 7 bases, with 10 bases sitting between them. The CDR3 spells CASSWVENSPLHF. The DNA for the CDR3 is TGTGCCAGCAGTTGGGTTGAAAATTCACCCCTCCACTTT. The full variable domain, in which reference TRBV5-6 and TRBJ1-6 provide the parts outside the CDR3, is DAGVTQSPTHLIKTRGQQVTLRCSPKSGHDTVSWYQQALGQGPQFIFQYYEEEERQRGNFPDRFSGHQFPNYSSELNVNALLLGDSALYLCASSWVENSPLHFGNGTRLTVT.

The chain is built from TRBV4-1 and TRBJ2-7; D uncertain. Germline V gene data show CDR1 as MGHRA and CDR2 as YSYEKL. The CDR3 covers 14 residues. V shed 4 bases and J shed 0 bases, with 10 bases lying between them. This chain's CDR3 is CASSRPGRSYEQYF. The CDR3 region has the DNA TGCGCCAGCAGCCGCCCCGGGCGCTCCTACGAGCAGTACTTC.

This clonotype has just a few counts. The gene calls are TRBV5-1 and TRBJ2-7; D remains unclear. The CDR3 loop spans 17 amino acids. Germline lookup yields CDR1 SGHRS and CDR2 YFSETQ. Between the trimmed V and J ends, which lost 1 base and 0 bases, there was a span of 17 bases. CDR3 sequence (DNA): TGCGCCAGCAGCTTGACCATTCCCTCAACTGTCTCCTACGAGCAGTACTTC. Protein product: CASSLTIPSTVSYEQYF.

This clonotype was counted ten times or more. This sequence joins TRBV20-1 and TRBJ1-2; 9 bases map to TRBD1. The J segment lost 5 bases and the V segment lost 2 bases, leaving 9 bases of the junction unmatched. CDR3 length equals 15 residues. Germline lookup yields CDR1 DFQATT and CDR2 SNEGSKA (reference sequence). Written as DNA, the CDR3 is TGCAGTGCTAGACTCCAACAGGGGGCCTCTTATGGCTACACCTTC. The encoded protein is CSARLQQGASYGYTF.

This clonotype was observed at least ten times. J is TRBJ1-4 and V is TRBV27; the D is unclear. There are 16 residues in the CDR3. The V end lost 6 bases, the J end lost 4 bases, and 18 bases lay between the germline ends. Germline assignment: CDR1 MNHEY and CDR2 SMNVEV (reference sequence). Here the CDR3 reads CASSPAGGGSNEKLFF. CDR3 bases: TGTGCCAGCAGCCCTGCAGGCGGCGGAAGTAATGAAAAACTGTTTTTT.

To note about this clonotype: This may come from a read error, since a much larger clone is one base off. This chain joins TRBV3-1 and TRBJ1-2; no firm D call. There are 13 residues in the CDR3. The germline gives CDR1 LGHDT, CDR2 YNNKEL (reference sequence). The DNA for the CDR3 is TGTGCCAGCAGCCAAGTAAAAAACTATGGCTGCACCTTC. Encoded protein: CASSQVKNYGCTF. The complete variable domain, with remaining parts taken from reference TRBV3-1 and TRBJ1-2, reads DTAVSQTPKYLVTQMGNDKSIKCEQNLGHDTMYWYKQDSKKFLKIMFSYNNKELIINETVPNRFSPKSPDKAHLNLHINSLELGDSAVYFCASSQVKNYGCTFGSGTRLTVV.

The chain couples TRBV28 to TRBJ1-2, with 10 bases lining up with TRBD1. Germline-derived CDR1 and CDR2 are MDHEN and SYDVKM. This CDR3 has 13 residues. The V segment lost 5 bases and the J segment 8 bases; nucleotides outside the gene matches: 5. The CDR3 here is CASSRQGANGYTF. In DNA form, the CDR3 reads TGTGCCAGCAGTCGACAGGGGGCTAACGGCTACACCTTC.